A selection of T cell receptor beta chains follows, all from one sample in a study of shared clonotypes between healthy human individuals. Assay: immunoSEQ multiplex PCR; the TCRdb copy retains only in-frame clones and omits some. The data show more than 850,000 clones, with 70% to 80% seen just once and 0.5% to 0.6% held by the top ten. Input material: memory CD4+ T cells from PBMCs. Receptors were obtained from a man younger than 35 in good health. Some clones in this sample may be carry-over from other donors' samples. Each CDR3 is given with its conserved first and last residue. D genes are given only for firm matches. The size entry is marked missing in some rows and otherwise reads once, few, many or a size class.

size | J | V | D | DNA | CDR3
NA | TRBJ1-5 | TRBV28 | TRBD1 | TGTGCCAGCACCTCCCAGGGGGCTAGGTGGCAGCCCCAGCATTTT | CASTSQGARWQPQHF
NA | TRBJ2-3 | TRBV7-2 | NA | TGTGCCAGCAGCTTAATCGGCTTAGGGAGAGATACGCAGTATTTT | CASSLIGLGRDTQYF
NA | TRBJ1-2 | TRBV6-5 | NA | TGTGCCAGCAGTTACATACAGGGTGATGGCTACACCTTC | CASSYIQGDGYTF
NA | TRBJ2-7 | TRBV4-3 | TRBD2 | TGCGCCAGCAGCCAAGATACGGCGGGAGCGTTGGCCGAGCAGTACTTC | CASSQDTAGALAEQYF
NA | TRBJ2-7 | TRBV29-1 | NA | TGCAGCGTTGTCTCCGGAGGCCTATACGAGCAGTACTTC | CSVVSGGLYEQYF
once | TRBJ2-5 | TRBV9 | NA | TGTGCCAGCAGCGTAGGGCCTTCGGGGTGGGAGACCCAGTACTTC | CASSVGPSGWETQYF
few | TRBJ1-3 | TRBV18 | NA | TGTGCCAGCTCACAAGGAGCCATCGGGAACACCATATATTTT | CASSQGAIGNTIYF
NA | TRBJ2-1 | TRBV5-4 | NA | TGTGCCAGCAGCGCAGGACCAAACTCCTACAATGAGCAGTTCTTC | CASSAGPNSYNEQFF
NA | TRBJ1-1 | TRBV7-6 | NA | TGTGCCAGCAGCTCCGGGTGGGTCGGGGGGTTGACTTTCTTT | CASSSGWVGGLTFF
NA | TRBJ1-6 | TRBV21-1 | NA | TGTGCCAGCAGCAAAGTCCCTGGGGACAATGGCTCCTATAATTCACCCCTCCACTTT | CASSKVPGDNGSYNSPLHF
few | TRBJ2-5 | TRBV2 | NA | TGTGCCAGCAGTGTGCGCCAAGAGACCCAGTACTTC | CASSVRQETQYF
NA | TRBJ1-2 | TRBV28 | NA | TGTGCCAGCAGATCGTCAGGGCTACATGGCTACACCTTC | CASRSSGLHGYTF
NA | TRBJ1-1 | TRBV14 | NA | TGTGCCAGCAGCCAAGATCTGTTTAGGGGAGAAGCTTTCTTT | CASSQDLFRGEAFF
NA | TRBJ1-1 | TRBV28 | TRBD1 | TGTGCCAGCAGTCTGACAGGGGGGAACACTGAAGCTTTCTTT | CASSLTGGNTEAFF
NA | TRBJ2-3 | TRBV6-5 | TRBD2 | TGTGCCAGCAGTCGTAACCGGGAGGGCCCATATACGCAGTATTTT | CASSRNREGPYTQYF
NA | TRBJ2-5 | TRBV5-1 | TRBD2 | TGCGCCAGCAGCTTCTATGCTAGCGGGGAAGAGACCCAGTACTTC | CASSFYASGEETQYF
once | TRBJ2-2 | TRBV18 | NA | TGTGCCAGCTCACCTTCGCGGGGGAACACCGGGGAGCTGTTTTTT | CASSPSRGNTGELFF
NA | TRBJ1-4 | TRBV5-3 | NA | TGTGCCAGAAGCCCGAATGAAAAACTGTTTTTT | CARSPNEKLFF
NA | TRBJ2-2 | TRBV4-1 | NA | TGCGCCAGCAGCCCTTTGGGGGGCGGCACCGGGGAGCTGTTTTTT | CASSPLGGGTGELFF
NA | TRBJ2-3 | TRBV25-1 | NA | TGTGCCAGCAGTGACCCCCGGACAGTAGATACGCAGTATTTT | CASSDPRTVDTQYF
NA | TRBJ2-3 | TRBV14 | NA | TGTGCCAGCAGCCAAGACAAAGGAGAGGGGTACACAGATACGCAGTATTTT | CASSQDKGEGYTDTQYF
NA | TRBJ1-1 | TRBV7-2 | NA | TGTGCCAGCAGCTTAGCGCACCCTACTACCACTGAAGCTTTCTTT | CASSLAHPTTTEAFF
NA | TRBJ2-7 | TRBV28 | TRBD2 | TGTGCCAGCATCCCGGGACTAGCGGGAGGATCCTACGAGCAGTACTTC | CASIPGLAGGSYEQYF
many | TRBJ1-2 | TRBV30 | NA | TGTGCCTGGAGACGGAGGACTAACTATGGCTACACCTTC | CAWRRRTNYGYTF
NA | TRBJ2-1 | TRBV15 | NA | TGTGCCACCGCACCTACAGGGTTCCCCTACAATGAGCAGTTCTTC | CATAPTGFPYNEQFF
NA | TRBJ2-7 | TRBV15 | NA | TGTGCCACCAGCAGAGGCCCTACCTACGAGCAGTACTTC | CATSRGPTYEQYF
NA | TRBJ2-1 | TRBV7-3 | NA | TGTGCCAGCAGCTCCGGGACTTCTGGGGGAGTTGGAGAGCAGTTCTTC | CASSSGTSGGVGEQFF
NA | TRBJ2-1 | TRBV7-3 | TRBD2 | TGTGCCAGCAGCCCCACTAGCGAAGTATACAATGAGCAGTTCTTC | CASSPTSEVYNEQFF
NA | TRBJ2-7 | TRBV6-1 | TRBD2 | TGTGCCAGCAGTGAACGACTAGCGGGAGGACCTGGGTACGAGCAGTACTTC | CASSERLAGGPGYEQYF
NA | TRBJ1-2 | TRBV7-9 | TRBD1 | TGTGCCAGCAGCTTAGACCAGGGGGCGCAATATGGCTACACCTTC | CASSLDQGAQYGYTF
NA | TRBJ2-4 | TRBV7-2 | NA | TGTGCCAGCACCTCCCGTACGGGTAACATTCAGTACTTC | CASTSRTGNIQYF
few | TRBJ1-5 | TRBV6-1 | TRBD1 | TGTGCCAGCATGGACAGGGCTAGCAATCAGCCCCAGCATTTT | CASMDRASNQPQHF
NA | TRBJ2-4 | TRBV11-2 | TRBD1 | TGTGCCAGCAGCCCTAGCCGTGTCGGGCAGGGGGCTGACATTCAGTACTTC | CASSPSRVGQGADIQYF